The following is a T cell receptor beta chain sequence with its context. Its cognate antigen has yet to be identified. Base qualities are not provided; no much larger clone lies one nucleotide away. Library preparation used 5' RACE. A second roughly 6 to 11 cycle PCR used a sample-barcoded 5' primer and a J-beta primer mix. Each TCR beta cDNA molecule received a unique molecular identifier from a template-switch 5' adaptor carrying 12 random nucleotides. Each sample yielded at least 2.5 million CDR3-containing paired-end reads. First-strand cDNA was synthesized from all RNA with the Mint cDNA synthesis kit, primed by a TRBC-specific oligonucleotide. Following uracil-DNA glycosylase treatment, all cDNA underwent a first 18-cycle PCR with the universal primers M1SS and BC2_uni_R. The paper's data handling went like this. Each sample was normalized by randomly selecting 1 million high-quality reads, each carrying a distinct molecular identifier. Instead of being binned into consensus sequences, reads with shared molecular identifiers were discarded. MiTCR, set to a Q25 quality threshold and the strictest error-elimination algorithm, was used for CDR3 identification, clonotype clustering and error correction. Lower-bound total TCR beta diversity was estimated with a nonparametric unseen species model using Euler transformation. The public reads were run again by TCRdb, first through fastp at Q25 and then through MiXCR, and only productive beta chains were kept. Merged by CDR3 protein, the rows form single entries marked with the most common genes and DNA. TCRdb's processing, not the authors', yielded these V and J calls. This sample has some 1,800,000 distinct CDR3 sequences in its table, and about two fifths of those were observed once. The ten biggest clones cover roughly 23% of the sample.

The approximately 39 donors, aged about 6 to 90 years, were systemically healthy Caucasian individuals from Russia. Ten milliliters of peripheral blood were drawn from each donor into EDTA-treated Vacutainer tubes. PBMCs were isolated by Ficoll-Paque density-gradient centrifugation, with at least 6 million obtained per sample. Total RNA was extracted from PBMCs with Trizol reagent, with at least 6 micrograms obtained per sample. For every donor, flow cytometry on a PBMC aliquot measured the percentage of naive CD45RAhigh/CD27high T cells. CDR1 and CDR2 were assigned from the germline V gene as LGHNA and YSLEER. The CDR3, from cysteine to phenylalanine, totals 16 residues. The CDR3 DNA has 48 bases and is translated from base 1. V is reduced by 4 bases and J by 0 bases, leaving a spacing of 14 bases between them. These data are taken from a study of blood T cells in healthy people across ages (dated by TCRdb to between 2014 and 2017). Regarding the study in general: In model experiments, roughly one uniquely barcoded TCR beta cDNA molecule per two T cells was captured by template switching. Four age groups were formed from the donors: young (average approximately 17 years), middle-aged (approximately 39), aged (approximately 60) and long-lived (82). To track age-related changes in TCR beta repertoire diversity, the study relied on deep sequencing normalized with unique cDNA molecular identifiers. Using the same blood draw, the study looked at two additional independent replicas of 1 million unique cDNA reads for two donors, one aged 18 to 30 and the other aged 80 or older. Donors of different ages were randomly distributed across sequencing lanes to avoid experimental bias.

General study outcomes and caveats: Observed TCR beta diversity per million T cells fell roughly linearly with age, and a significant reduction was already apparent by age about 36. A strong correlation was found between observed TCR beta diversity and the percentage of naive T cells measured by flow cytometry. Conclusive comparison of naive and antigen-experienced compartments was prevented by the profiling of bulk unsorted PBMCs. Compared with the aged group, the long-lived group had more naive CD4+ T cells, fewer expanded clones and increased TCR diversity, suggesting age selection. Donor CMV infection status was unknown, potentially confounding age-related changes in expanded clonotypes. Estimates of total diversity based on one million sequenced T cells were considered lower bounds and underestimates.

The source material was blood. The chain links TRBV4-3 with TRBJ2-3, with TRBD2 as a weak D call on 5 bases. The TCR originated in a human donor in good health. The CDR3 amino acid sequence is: CASSPRAASSTDTQYF. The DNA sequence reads TGCGCCAGCAGCCCACGAGCGGCCAGCAGCACAGATACGCAGTATTTT.